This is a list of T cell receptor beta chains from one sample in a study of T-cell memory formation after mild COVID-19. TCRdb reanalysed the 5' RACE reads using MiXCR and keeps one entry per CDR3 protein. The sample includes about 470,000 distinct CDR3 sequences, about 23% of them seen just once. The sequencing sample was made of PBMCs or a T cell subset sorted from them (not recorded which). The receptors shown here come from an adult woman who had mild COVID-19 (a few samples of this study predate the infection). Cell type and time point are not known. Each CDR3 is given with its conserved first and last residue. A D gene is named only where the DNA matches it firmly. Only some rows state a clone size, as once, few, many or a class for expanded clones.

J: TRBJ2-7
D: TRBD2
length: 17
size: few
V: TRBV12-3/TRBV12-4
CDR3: CASSFSLLAAPSYEQYF
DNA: TGTGCCAGCAGTTTTTCCCTACTAGCGGCCCCGAGTTACGAGCAGTACTTC

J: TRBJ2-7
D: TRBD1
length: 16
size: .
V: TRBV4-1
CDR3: CASSQESGTDSYEQYF
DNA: TGCGCCAGCAGCCAAGAATCGGGGACAGACTCCTACGAGCAGTACTTC

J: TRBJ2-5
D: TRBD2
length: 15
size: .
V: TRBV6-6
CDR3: CASSYLLAGRETQYF
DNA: TGTGCCAGCAGTTACTTGCTAGCGGGAAGGGAGACCCAGTACTTC

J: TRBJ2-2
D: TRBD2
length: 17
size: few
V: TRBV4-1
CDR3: CASSHSGGDLNTGELFF
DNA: TGCGCCAGCAGCCACAGCGGGGGGGACCTAAACACCGGGGAGCTGTTTTTT

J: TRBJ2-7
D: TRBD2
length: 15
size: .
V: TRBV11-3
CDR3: CASSLRGAGRIEQYF
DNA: TGTGCCAGCAGCTTAAGGGGAGCGGGACGGATCGAGCAGTACTTC

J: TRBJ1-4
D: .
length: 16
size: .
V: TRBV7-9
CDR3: CASSTSSGATNEKLFF
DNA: TGTGCCAGCAGCACGTCCTCAGGCGCAACTAATGAAAAACTGTTTTTT

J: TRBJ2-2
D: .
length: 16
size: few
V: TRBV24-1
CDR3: CATSVVEGANTGELFF
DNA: TGTGCCACCAGTGTTGTCGAGGGGGCGAACACCGGGGAGCTGTTTTTT

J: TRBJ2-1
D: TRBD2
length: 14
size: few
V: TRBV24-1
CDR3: CATSDFGGSIEQFF
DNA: TGTGCCACCAGTGATTTCGGCGGGAGTATTGAGCAGTTCTTC

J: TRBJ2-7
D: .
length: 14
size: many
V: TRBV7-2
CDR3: CASSPNGYDYEQYF
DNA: TGTGCCAGCAGCCCCAATGGGTACGACTACGAGCAGTACTTC

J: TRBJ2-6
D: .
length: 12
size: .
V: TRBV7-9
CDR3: CAIPSGANVLTF
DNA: TGTGCCATCCCCTCTGGGGCCAACGTCCTGACTTTC

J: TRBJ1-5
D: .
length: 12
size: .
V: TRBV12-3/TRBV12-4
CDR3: CASREGNQPQHF
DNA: TGTGCCAGCCGGGAGGGCAATCAGCCCCAGCATTTT

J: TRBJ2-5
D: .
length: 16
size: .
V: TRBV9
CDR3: CASSVGGGPGRETQYF
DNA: TGTGCCAGCAGCGTTGGTGGGGGCCCGGGTAGGGAGACCCAGTACTTC

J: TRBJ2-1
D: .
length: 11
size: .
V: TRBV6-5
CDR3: CASSSGTEQFF
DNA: TGTGCCAGCAGTTCGGGGACAGAGCAGTTCTTC

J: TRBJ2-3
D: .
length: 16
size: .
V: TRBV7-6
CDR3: CASSLAWGRGADTQYF
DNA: TGTGCCAGCAGCTTAGCCTGGGGGAGAGGCGCAGATACGCAGTATTTT

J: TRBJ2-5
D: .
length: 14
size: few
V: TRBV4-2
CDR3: CASSQGGPQETQYF
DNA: TGTGCCAGCAGCCAAGGGGGGCCCCAAGAGACCCAGTACTTC

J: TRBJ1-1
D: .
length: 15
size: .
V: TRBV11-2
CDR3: CASSLVGWEDTEAFF
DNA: TGTGCCAGCAGCTTAGTAGGATGGGAGGACACTGAAGCTTTCTTT

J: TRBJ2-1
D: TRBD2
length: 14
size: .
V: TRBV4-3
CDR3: CASTPGLAVDEQFF
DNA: TGCGCCAGCACACCGGGACTAGCGGTGGATGAGCAGTTCTTC

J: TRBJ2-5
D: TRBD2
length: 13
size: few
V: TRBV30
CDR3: CAWNDRGGETQYF
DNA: TGTGCCTGGAACGACCGGGGAGGGGAGACCCAGTACTTC

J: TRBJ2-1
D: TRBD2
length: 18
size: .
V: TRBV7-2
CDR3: CASSDPTGTSGRWGEQFF
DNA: TGTGCCAGCAGCGACCCGACCGGGACTAGCGGGAGGTGGGGTGAGCAGTTCTTC

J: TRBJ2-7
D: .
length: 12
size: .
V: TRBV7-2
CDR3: CASSSYPYEQYF
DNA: TGTGCCAGCAGCTCCTACCCCTACGAGCAGTACTTC

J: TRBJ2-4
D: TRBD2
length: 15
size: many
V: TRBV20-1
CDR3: CSAPLAGNTKNIQYF
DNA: TGCAGTGCTCCTCTAGCGGGTAACACCAAAAACATTCAGTACTTC

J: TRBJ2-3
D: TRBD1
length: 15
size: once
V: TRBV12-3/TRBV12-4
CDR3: CASSYRGFGTDTQYF
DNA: TGTGCCAGCAGTTACAGGGGGTTTGGCACAGATACGCAGTATTTT